These 5 T cell receptor beta chains were all obtained from the same sample, sequenced in a study of beta chain features in type 1 diabetes (dated by TCRdb to the late 2010s). Summary of the overall study and its limitations: A moderate but significant shortening of TCRB CDR3 length was observed in type 1 diabetes patients in all four CD4+ subsets.

Receptor amplification or capture employed the immunoSEQ multiplex PCR assay. The entire isolated RNA was reverse transcribed using the High Capacity cDNA Reverse Transcription Kit, and thus expressed TCRB transcripts were sequenced. This immuneACCESS table, as held by TCRdb, lists in-frame sequences with V and J called but not all clones. Of the missing ones, under half trace to an unresolved V gene in checked studies; the others have no known cause. For this sample there are approximately 730,000 clones; roughly 12% appear just once. Approximately 0.022% of the sample rests with the top ten. What these receptors recognize is not known. Sequenced input: naive CD4+ T cells from blood. According to the study, the label for this sample's cell subset or site signals: true naive CD4+ T cells. Receptor source: a man younger than 35 with type 1 diabetes.

This chain joins TRBV2 and TRBJ2-1, with 14 bases lining up with TRBD2. CDR1 and CDR2 (germline): SNHLY, FYNNEI. V lost 6 bases and J lost 8; bases outside the gene matches: 15. The CDR3 is 18 residues long. The CDR3 is CASSPQEVGTSGGDEQFF. In DNA, the CDR3 is TGTGCCAGCAGCCCACAGGAAGTAGGGACTAGCGGGGGTGATGAGCAGTTCTTC.

This clone was seen more than once but under ten times. The V and J genes are TRBV2 and TRBJ1-4, with D uncertain. The CDR3 loop spans 12 amino acids. Germline CDR1 reads SNHLY; CDR2 reads FYNNEI. The ends were cut back, 6 bases at V and 4 bases at J, with 6 bases in the middle. The CDR3 coding sequence is TGTGCCAGCAGGCCGATTAATGAAAAACTGTTTTTT. Its translation: CASRPINEKLFF.

The V and J genes are TRBV19 and TRBJ1-5, with 12 bases aligning to TRBD1. This CDR3 contains 17 residues. Germline trimming cut 5 bases from V and 1 base from J; bases unmatched to any gene: 6. The V gene's germline CDR1 is LNHDA and CDR2 SQIVND (reference sequence). Written as DNA, the CDR3 is TGTGCCAGTAGTCCCGGGACAGGGGGCCAGAGCAATCAGCCCCAGCATTTT. The encoded protein is CASSPGTGGQSNQPQHF. Looking up the rest from reference TRBV19 and TRBJ1-5 gives the full variable domain: DGGITQSPKYLFRKEGQNVTLSCEQNLNHDAMYWYRQDPGQGLRLIYYSQIVNDFQKGDIAEGYSVSREKKESFPLTVTSAQKNPTAFYLCASSPGTGGQSNQPQHFGDGTRLSIL.

This clone was picked up a small number of times. This sequence joins TRBV7-9 and TRBJ2-3; the D is unclear. Trimming took 2 bases from V and 4 from J, leaving 13 bases between them. The germline V gene encodes CDR1 SEHNR and CDR2 FQNEAQ (reference sequence). The CDR3 totals 15 residues. Here the CDR3 reads CASSLTADWADTQYF. The CDR3 nucleotides are TGTGCCAGCAGCTTAACGGCGGATTGGGCAGATACGCAGTATTTT.

The sample holds a few counts of this clone. The V call is TRBV5-4, the J call TRBJ1-1, with TRBD1 as a possible D gene (5 bases). Per the germline V gene, CDR1 is SGHNT and CDR2 is YYREEE (reference sequence). CDR3 length equals 15 residues. Trimming removed 1 base from V and 1 base from J, with 11 bases in between. The CDR3 DNA is TGTGCCAGCAGCTTGAGACTGGGGACGAACACTGAAGCTTTCTTT. It codes for CASSLRLGTNTEAFF.